A single sample is the source of the 30 T cell receptor beta chains below, sequenced in a study of blood T cell repertoires in COVID-19. The table came from immunoSEQ multiplex PCR; TCRdb's copy has only in-frame clones and leaves some out. The table lists a few hundred thousand clones, approximately 90% of them singletons, with 3% in the top ten. The specimen sequenced was PBMCs or T cells enriched from blood (not recorded which). All receptors come from a woman aged 45-59 years who had recovered from COVID-19.

V gene TRBV9 combines with J gene TRBJ2-3; 8 positions agree with TRBD1. The CDR3 has 15 residues. After removal of 3 bases from V and 1 base from J, the junction contained 4 bases not matched to a gene. The germline V gene has CDR1 SGDLS and CDR2 YYNGEE. The CDR3 loop is CASSEIQGGTDTQYF. The CDR3 DNA reads as TGTGCCAGCAGCGAGATACAGGGGGGCACAGATACGCAGTATTTT.

The chain recombines TRBV24-1 with TRBJ2-7, with 10 bases aligning to TRBD2. Germline V gene sequence: CDR1 KGHDR, CDR2 SFDVKD. J gave up 1 base and V 6 bases, and 2 bases lay outside the gene matches. The CDR3 contains 14 residues. The chain's CDR3 is CATSTSGISYEQYF. The DNA of the CDR3 is TGTGCCACCAGTACTAGCGGGATTTCCTACGAGCAGTACTTC.

The chain joins TRBV28 to TRBJ1-5; TRBD1 matches 11 bases. V lost 4 bases and J lost 0; bases outside the gene matches: 2. Germline V gene lookup returns CDR1 MDHEN and CDR2 SYDVKM. The CDR3 has 16 residues. CDR3 residues: CASSSGQGVSNQPQHF. CDR3 bases: TGTGCCAGCAGTTCGGGACAGGGGGTTAGCAATCAGCCCCAGCATTTT.

The chain recombines TRBV20-1 with TRBJ1-6; 7 bases line up with TRBD1. Trimming at V came to 3 bases and at J to 1 base, leaving 6 bases not matched to a gene. The CDR3 totals 16 residues. Germline V gives CDR1 DFQATT, CDR2 SNEGSKA (reference sequence). CDR3 sequence (DNA): TGCAGTGCTAGTTCAGGGGGTTCATCCTATAATTCACCCCTCCACTTT. This encodes CSASSGGSSYNSPLHF.

This sequence joins TRBV30 and TRBJ1-5, with D unresolved. This CDR3 is built from 14 residues. Trimming cost V 0 bases and J 3 bases, with 9 bases left between them. Germline V gene data show CDR1 as GTSNPN and CDR2 as SVGIG (reference sequence). CDR3 region: CAWSVANSNQPQHF. CDR3 in DNA: TGTGCCTGGAGTGTCGCTAATTCCAATCAGCCCCAGCATTTT.

Written as DNA, the CDR3 is TGTGCCAGCTCCCCAAGGCGGACGGAGGCGCAGTATTTT. It yields the protein CASSPRRTEAQYF. This chain connects TRBV18 to TRBJ2-3; possible D gene TRBD2, 5 bases. The germline gives CDR1 KGHSH, CDR2 LQKENI. The CDR3 consists of 13 residues. V was clipped by 6 bases and J by 10 bases, with 17 bases between them.

The chain couples TRBV15 to TRBJ1-4; possibly TRBD1 for D (5 bases). With 3 bases removed from V and 1 base from J, the gap between germline ends came to 6 bases. The CDR3 spans 14 residues. Germline V lookup: CDR1 LNHNV, CDR2 YYDKDF (reference sequence). The CDR3 here is CATSRGGTNEKLFF. CDR3 bases: TGTGCCACCAGCAGGGGGGGAACTAATGAAAAACTGTTTTTT.

J is TRBJ1-1 and V is TRBV12-3 or TRBV12-4; D is unresolved. The CDR3 contains 12 residues. V shed 4 bases and J shed 9 bases, with 12 bases lying between them. CDR3 protein: CASSSYADKAFF. CDR3 coding DNA: TGTGCCAGCAGTTCTTATGCTGACAAAGCTTTCTTT.

The J gene is TRBJ2-5, the V gene TRBV5-4; TRBD2 aligns across 7 bases. The CDR3 has 14 amino acids. Germline CDR1 and CDR2: SGHNT and YYREEE (reference sequence). V lost 3 bases, J lost 4 bases, and 6 bases stayed unmatched. CDR3 amino acids: CASSSGTGGETQYF. The CDR3 nucleotides are TGTGCCAGCAGCTCAGGGACGGGGGGAGAGACCCAGTACTTC.

The CDR3 loop is CASSYTGRNTEAFF. CDR3 nucleotides: TGTGCCAGCAGTTATACAGGTCGGAACACTGAAGCTTTCTTT. This chain links TRBV27 with TRBJ1-1; D is possibly TRBD1 (5 bases). Trimming removed 4 bases from V and 1 base from J, with 10 bases in between. CDR3 size: 14 residues. CDR1 is MNHEY and CDR2 is SMNVEV in the germline V gene (reference sequence).

This rearrangement joins TRBV6-5 to TRBJ2-7, with 12 positions matching TRBD2. The CDR3 runs to 15 residues. The trim removed 4 bases at V and 3 bases at J, leaving 4 bases unmatched. Germline assignment: CDR1 MNHEY and CDR2 SVGAGI. DNA of the CDR3: TGTGCCAGCAGTTTCGAACTAGCGGGAGGCTACGAGCAGTACTTC. Protein sequence: CASSFELAGGYEQYF.

The chain joins TRBV19 to TRBJ2-7; D is perhaps TRBD1 (5 bases). Deletions cut 2 bases from V and 1 base from J, with 15 bases between. The CDR3 runs to 16 residues. Looked up from germline, CDR1 is LNHDA and CDR2 is SQIVND (reference sequence). CDR3: CASSISASSGSYEQYF. The CDR3 bases are TGTGCCAGTAGTATATCAGCCTCCTCAGGGTCCTACGAGCAGTACTTC.

The chain joins TRBV2 to TRBJ2-5; weak D call: TRBD1 (5 bases). The CDR3 length is 11 residues. V lost 7 bases, J lost 4 bases, and 7 bases lay in between. Germline V gives CDR1 SNHLY, CDR2 FYNNEI. The CDR3 here is CASTGRETQYF. The CDR3 DNA reads TGTGCCAGCACAGGGCGAGAGACCCAGTACTTC.

The chain combines TRBV2 with TRBJ1-4; D is unresolved. Trimming took 0 bases from V and 0 from J, leaving 8 bases between them. This CDR3 has 16 amino acids. The germline CDR1 and CDR2 sequences are SNHLY and FYNNEI. Here the CDR3 reads CASSEAVPATNEKLFF. In DNA form, the CDR3 reads TGTGCCAGCAGTGAAGCGGTTCCGGCAACTAATGAAAAACTGTTTTTT.

This rearrangement joins TRBV7-9 to TRBJ1-2, with 9 bases that match TRBD1. V shed 2 bases, J shed 7 bases, and the junction held 14 bases outside the gene matches. CDR3 length: 17 amino acids. Germline CDR1 and CDR2: SEHNR and FQNEAQ (reference sequence). The CDR3 bases are TGTGCCAGCAGCTTATGGATGACATACAGGGGGCTGGGTGGCTACACCTTC. It translates to CASSLWMTYRGLGGYTF.

This clone was detected only once. The chain carries TRBV18 and TRBJ1-4; 9 bases match TRBD1. The CDR3 totals 14 residues. The germline gives CDR1 KGHSH, CDR2 LQKENI. The V gene end was trimmed by 3 bases and the J gene end by 8 bases; junction bases not matched to a gene: 4. CDR3 residues: CASSPGTGKEKLFF. In DNA form, the CDR3 reads TGTGCCAGCTCACCCGGGACAGGGAAAGAAAAACTGTTTTTT.

In this sample, this clone turned up once. The J gene is TRBJ1-1, the V gene TRBV9; D is unresolved. V gave up 0 bases and J gave up 1 base, with 7 bases separating them. Germline V lookup: CDR1 SGDLS, CDR2 YYNGEE. The CDR3 is made up of 14 amino acids. In DNA, the CDR3 is TGTGCCAGCAGCGTAGGGGCGGGGAACACTGAAGCTTTCTTT. Translating gives CASSVGAGNTEAFF.

The sample holds one count of this clone. V and J are TRBV30 and TRBJ2-7; D uncertain. The CDR3 totals 12 residues. The germline gives CDR1 GTSNPN, CDR2 SVGIG (reference sequence). V lost 1 base, J lost 4 bases, and 8 bases lay in between. CDR3 DNA sequence: TGTGCCTGGAGTGGGAGCCATTACGAGCAGTACTTC. This sequence encodes CAWSGSHYEQYF.

V is TRBV19 and J is TRBJ2-7; the match to TRBD1 covers 9 bases. Germline CDR1 LNHDA, CDR2 SQIVND (reference sequence). The CDR3 is 13 amino acids. The junction had 2 bases not matched to a gene; V was cut back by 4 bases and J by 4 bases. CDR3 loop: CASSNDRGYEQYF. The CDR3 nucleotides read TGTGCCAGTAGTAATGACAGGGGGTACGAGCAGTACTTC. The full variable domain, in which reference TRBV19 and TRBJ2-7 provide the parts outside the CDR3, is DGGITQSPKYLFRKEGQNVTLSCEQNLNHDAMYWYRQDPGQGLRLIYYSQIVNDFQKGDIAEGYSVSREKKESFPLTVTSAQKNPTAFYLCASSNDRGYEQYFGPGTRLTVT.

The genes are TRBV2 and TRBJ2-1; 9 bases match TRBD2. V gave up 3 bases and J gave up 9 bases; unmatched junction bases: 9. This CDR3 is built from 15 residues. Per the germline V gene, CDR1 is SNHLY and CDR2 is FYNNEI. This chain's CDR3 is CASSDEGLAISEQFF. Here the CDR3 DNA reads TGTGCCAGCAGTGATGAGGGACTAGCAATTTCTGAGCAGTTCTTC.

The chain has TRBV5-4 and TRBJ2-5; 8 nucleotides line up with TRBD2. Germline CDR1 is SGHNT and CDR2 is YYREEE (reference sequence). The CDR3 runs 16 residues. V trimming: 3 bases; J trimming: 4 bases; junction bases outside the gene matches: 11. CDR3 in amino acids: CASSSYFSGGLETQYF. The CDR3 DNA reads as TGTGCCAGCAGCTCCTACTTTTCGGGAGGGCTAGAGACCCAGTACTTC. The complete variable domain, with remaining parts taken from reference TRBV5-4 and TRBJ2-5, reads ETGVTQSPTHLIKTRGQQVTLRCSSQSGHNTVSWYQQALGQGPQFIFQYYREEENGRGNFPPRFSGLQFPNYSSELNVNALELDDSALYLCASSSYFSGGLETQYFGPGTRLLVL.

The chain employs TRBV4-1 and TRBJ2-1; 10 positions match TRBD2. V trimming: 4 bases; J trimming: 9 bases; junction bases outside the gene matches: 6. The CDR3 is 14 amino acids. The germline gives CDR1 MGHRA, CDR2 YSYEKL. CDR3 DNA: TGCGCCAGCAGCCTGCGCCTAGCGGGAGCTGAGCAGTTCTTC. As protein: CASSLRLAGAEQFF.

CDR3 in DNA: TGTGCCAGCAGTTGGCCTGGGGCCAACGTCCTGACTTTC. Translation gives CASSWPGANVLTF. V is TRBV28 and J is TRBJ2-6; D uncertain. V shed 4 bases and J shed 2 bases, with 3 bases lying between them. The germline CDR1 and CDR2 sequences are MDHEN and SYDVKM. This CDR3 comprises 13 residues.

The chain couples TRBV3-1 (or the pseudogene TRBV3-2) to TRBJ1-3; no clear D. V lost 0 bases and J lost 3, with 9 bases in between. The germline V gene encodes CDR1 LGHDT and CDR2 YNNKEL (reference sequence). The CDR3 runs to 15 residues. The CDR3, as DNA: TGTGCCAGCAGCCAAGATGCACGGTTTGGAAACACCATATATTTT. It codes for CASSQDARFGNTIYF.

The chain joins TRBV7-8 to TRBJ2-1, with TRBD2 identical over 15 bases. Germline CDR1 reads SGHVS; CDR2 reads FQNEAQ. V lost 1 base and J lost 8; bases outside the gene matches: 0. This CDR3 has 15 residues. The CDR3 sequence is CASSLGTSGRDEQFF. The CDR3 nucleotides are TGTGCCAGCAGCTTAGGGACTAGCGGGAGGGATGAGCAGTTCTTC.

The rearrangement joins TRBV7-8 to TRBJ1-2; TRBD1 aligns across 8 bases. CDR3 length: 16 amino acids. Germline values: CDR1 SGHVS, CDR2 FQNEAQ. With V trimmed by 5 bases and J by 5 bases, 13 bases remained unmatched. CDR3 loop: CASSPLRQGPSYGYTF. As DNA, the CDR3 is TGTGCCAGCAGCCCCCTGCGACAGGGGCCTAGTTATGGCTACACCTTC.

The rearrangement links TRBV30 to TRBJ1-1; D is uncertain. CDR1 is GTSNPN, CDR2 SVGIG, per germline (reference sequence). CDR3 length: 14 amino acids. V lost 0 bases and J lost 3, with 11 bases in between. CDR3 sequence: CAWSVGLLHTEAFF. The CDR3 DNA follows: TGTGCCTGGAGTGTAGGACTCCTTCACACTGAAGCTTTCTTT.

This CDR3 reads CASSSRAVGGTEAFF. CDR3 bases: TGTGCCAGCAGCTCCCGTGCGGTCGGGGGGACTGAAGCTTTCTTT. This rearrangement joins TRBV11-2 to TRBJ1-1; the D gene is possibly TRBD1 (5 bases). The V end lost 4 bases, the J end lost 5 bases, and 17 bases lay between the germline ends. The CDR3 spans 15 residues. Per germline, CDR1 SGHAT and CDR2 FQNNGV.

The genes are TRBV5-1 and TRBJ2-4, with 7 bases identical to TRBD1. Losses at the gene ends were 0 bases for V and 12 bases for J; bases not matched to a gene: 6. CDR3 length: 13 residues. Germline assignment: CDR1 SGHRS and CDR2 YFSETQ. The CDR3 coding sequence is TGCGCCAGCAGCTTGGTACAGGGGTATCCTCAGTACTTC. Amino acids: CASSLVQGYPQYF.

This clone was detected only once. This CDR3 is also generated by other DNA sequences in the sample. The chain couples TRBV24-1 to TRBJ2-6; D not certain. The CDR3 length is 14 residues. Germline CDR1 is KGHDR and CDR2 is SFDVKD. V shed 5 bases and J shed 2 bases, with 6 bases lying between them. The CDR3 spells CATSGSAGANVLTF. As DNA, the CDR3 is TGTGCCACCAGTGGTTCTGCTGGGGCCAACGTCCTGACTTTC.